One and the same sample provided the 19 T cell receptor beta chains below, sequenced in a study of HIV-infected patients and healthy controls. Alpha and beta constant-region primers primed reverse transcription of around 500 ng RNA. Each of the alpha and beta chains got its own library through chain-specific third strand synthesis with indices. TCRdb fed the 5' RACE reads into MiXCR, producing one record per CDR3 protein. Counted here are about 12,000 distinct CDR3 sequences, 5.1% occurring once; the ten biggest clones make up roughly 3%. No cell fractionation was done, so the repertoire covers all unsorted peripheral blood T cells. The sequencing sample was made of blood. The origin of the receptors is an adult in good health.

This clonotype showed up many times. The J gene is TRBJ2-2, the V gene TRBV9, with 7 bases aligning to TRBD1. V trimming: 4 bases; J trimming: 5 bases; junction bases outside the gene matches: 5. From germline, CDR1 is SGDLS and CDR2 YYNGEE. The CDR3 consists of 14 residues. For the CDR3, the DNA is TGTGCCAGCAGCCCCCGGACAGGAACCGGGGAGCTGTTTTTT. This translates into CASSPRTGTGELFF.

This clonotype was observed at least ten times. This chain links TRBV6-5 with TRBJ2-3, with 8 bases fitting TRBD1. CDR1 and CDR2 (germline): MNHEY, SVGAGI. The CDR3 totals 16 residues. V lost 5 bases to trimming and J lost 2 bases; unmatched junction nucleotides: 9. CDR3: CASSTGTGHPTDTQYF. DNA for the CDR3: TGTGCCAGCAGTACCGGGACAGGCCATCCCACAGATACGCAGTATTTT.

This clonotype counts as medium-sized. The genes are TRBV10-1 and TRBJ2-1; 8 positions agree with TRBD2. The V segment lost 3 bases and the J segment 4 bases; nucleotides outside the gene matches: 8. Germline V gives CDR1 WNHNN, CDR2 SYGVQD (reference sequence). This CDR3 region has 16 residues. The CDR3 nucleotides read TGCGCCAGCAGTGACCCCCAAGCGGGGGCTTACAATGAGCAGTTCTTC. Translation: CASSDPQAGAYNEQFF.

This clonotype was counted many times. CDR3 in DNA: TGCAGTGCTAGAGATGAACAGAGCTCTGGAAACACCATATATTTT. It is translated as CSARDEQSSGNTIYF. The chain recombines TRBV20-1 with TRBJ1-3; D not certain. Trimming stripped 0 bases from V and 0 bases from J, with 9 bases between. The CDR3 sequence is 15 residues long. Germline CDR1 is DFQATT and CDR2 is SNEGSKA (reference sequence).

By share, this clonotype ranks as medium-sized (0.01 to 0.1%). The chain has TRBV28 and TRBJ1-2; 10 nucleotides align to TRBD1. This CDR3 is 14 amino acids long. The ends lost 4 bases at V and 7 bases at J; junction bases unmatched: 6. Germline CDR1 and CDR2: MDHEN and SYDVKM. CDR3: CASSSGTGASGYTF. The CDR3 region has the DNA TGTGCCAGCAGTTCCGGGACAGGGGCTTCTGGCTACACCTTC.

By sample share, this clonotype is medium-sized (0.01 to 0.1%). J is TRBJ1-2 and V is TRBV3-1, with unresolved D. Germline assignment: CDR1 LGHDT and CDR2 YNNKEL (reference sequence). The CDR3 is 12 amino acids. Trimming shortened V by 4 bases and J by 4 bases, and 7 bases separated the two germline ends. This CDR3 reads CASSPSSYGYTF. CDR3 coding DNA: TGTGCCAGCAGCCCAAGTTCCTATGGCTACACCTTC. The full variable domain, in which reference TRBV3-1 and TRBJ1-2 provide the parts outside the CDR3, is DTAVSQTPKYLVTQMGNDKSIKCEQNLGHDTMYWYKQDSKKFLKIMFSYNNKELIINETVPNRFSPKSPDKAHLNLHINSLELGDSAVYFCASSPSSYGYTFGSGTRLTVV.

By sample fraction, this clonotype is medium-sized. The V and J genes are TRBV27 and TRBJ1-1, with D tentatively TRBD1 (5 bases). Germline CDR1 reads MNHEY; CDR2 reads SMNVEV (reference sequence). This CDR3 has 13 residues. Trimming stripped 5 bases from V and 5 bases from J, with 12 bases between. This chain's CDR3 is CASSPRTNTEAFF. The CDR3 bases are TGTGCCAGCAGTCCAAGGACAAATACTGAAGCTTTCTTT.

This clonotype is medium-sized (0.01 to 0.1%). V gene TRBV15 combines with J gene TRBJ2-1; the match to TRBD2 covers 12 bases. This CDR3 contains 15 residues. Germline CDR1 and CDR2: LNHNV and YYDKDF (reference sequence). The V and J ends lost 2 bases and 6 bases, in that order; junction bases with no gene match: 2. CDR3 loop: CATSRRTSGTNEQFF. CDR3 DNA: TGTGCCACCAGCAGAAGGACTAGCGGGACCAATGAGCAGTTCTTC.

In its sample, this clonotype was seen a few times. A read error may produce the germline difference seen at one junction end. V gene TRBV29-1 combines with J gene TRBJ1-1; no definite D call. The CDR3 has 8 amino acids. Germline V gene lookup returns CDR1 SQVTM and CDR2 ANQGSEA. The DNA for the CDR3 is TGCAGCGTTGATCGACGGGTCTTT. Encoded protein: CSVDRRVF.

This clonotype qualifies as medium-sized. The chain recombines TRBV18 with TRBJ1-1, with no clear D. The germline CDR1 and CDR2 sequences are KGHSH and LQKENI. This CDR3 region has 13 residues. V dropped 2 bases and J dropped 3 bases, with 7 bases sitting between them. CDR3 amino acids: CASSPSADTEAFF. CDR3 DNA sequence: TGTGCCAGCTCACCATCTGCGGACACTGAAGCTTTCTTT. The full variable domain, in which reference TRBV18 and TRBJ1-1 provide the parts outside the CDR3, is NAGVMQNPRHLVRRRGQEARLRCSPMKGHSHVYWYRQLPEEGLKFMVYLQKENIIDESGMPKERFSAEFPKEGPSILRIQQVVRGDSAAYFCASSPSADTEAFFGQGTRLTVV.

This clonotype was seen many times. The chain carries TRBV7-6 and TRBJ2-7; maybe TRBD2 (5 bases). This CDR3 has 13 amino acids. V was pared by 2 bases and J by 6 bases, with 11 bases between. Germline CDR1 SGHVS, CDR2 FNYEAQ. The CDR3 coding sequence is TGTGCCAGCAGCTTACCTAGCACGTTCGAGCAGTACTTC. This encodes CASSLPSTFEQYF.

By sample share, this clonotype is medium-sized. CDR3 loop: CASSLMNTEAFF. The CDR3 DNA sequence: TGTGCCAGCAGCCTAATGAACACTGAAGCTTTCTTT. This chain joins TRBV3-1 and TRBJ1-1; D ambiguous. The CDR3 consists of 12 residues. V dropped 4 bases and J dropped 0 bases, with 3 bases sitting between them. Germline CDR1 is LGHDT and CDR2 is YNNKEL (reference sequence).

This clonotype is labeled medium-sized. J is TRBJ2-5 and V is TRBV3-1; D may match TRBD1 or TRBD2 (5 bases each). Germline CDR1 LGHDT, CDR2 YNNKEL (reference sequence). CDR3 length: 14 amino acids. The V end was cut by 4 bases, the J end by 4 bases, with 13 bases between. CDR3 nucleotides: TGTGCCAGCAGCCCGTCGGGGCTTCTAGAGACCCAGTACTTC. Encoded protein: CASSPSGLLETQYF.

This clonotype was recorded many times. This chain joins TRBV7-2 and TRBJ1-2; TRBD1 is a possible D gene (5 bases). There are 17 residues in the CDR3. With 6 bases removed from V and 7 bases from J, the gap between germline ends came to 27 bases. Looked up from germline, CDR1 is SGHTA and CDR2 is FQGNSA. Written as DNA, the CDR3 is TGTGCCAGCAGTCGCGGGCGTGCAGGGAAGATCTTGGTTGGCTACACCTTC. Translated: CASSRGRAGKILVGYTF.

This clonotype was seen more than once but under ten times. V usage is TRBV4-1 and J usage is TRBJ2-7, with D possibly matching TRBD2 (6 bases). The CDR3 extends over 15 amino acids. The ends were cut back, 6 bases at V and 0 bases at J, with 15 bases in the middle. Germline V lookup: CDR1 MGHRA, CDR2 YSYEKL. The DNA of the CDR3 is TGCGCCAGCAGTACACCACGGGGGAGCTCCTACGAGCAGTACTTC. Translation gives CASSTPRGSSYEQYF.

This clonotype was detected many times. The chain carries TRBV20-1 and TRBJ2-1, with 13 bases fitting TRBD2. The CDR3 loop spans 14 amino acids. Germline V gene sequence: CDR1 DFQATT, CDR2 SNEGSKA (reference sequence). Trimming cost V 5 bases and J 8 bases; bases outside gene matches: 6. CDR3 protein: CSAGGLAGTHEQFF. Here the CDR3 DNA reads TGCAGTGCTGGGGGACTAGCGGGGACCCATGAGCAGTTCTTC.

The sample holds many counts of this clonotype. This chain uses TRBV6-2 or TRBV6-3 with TRBJ1-5; D call uncertain. CDR1 and CDR2 from the germline V gene are MNHEY and SVGEGT. V was cut by 4 bases and J by 5 bases, with 6 bases left in between. This CDR3 is built from 12 residues. CDR3 in DNA: TGTGCCAGCAGTTTTGTGTATCAGCCCCAGCATTTT. Translated, it gives CASSFVYQPQHF.

This clonotype is medium-sized within its sample. The chain carries TRBV5-1 and TRBJ2-3; tentatively, D is TRBD1 (6 bases). Trimming left V 2 bases short and J 5 bases short, with 15 bases between. Germline CDR1 SGHRS, CDR2 YFSETQ. The length of the CDR3 is 15 residues. The CDR3 DNA sequence: TGCGCCAGCAGCTTCCGGACAGTTGATCTAGATACGCAGTATTTT. Amino acids: CASSFRTVDLDTQYF.

This clonotype was found many times. V is TRBV18 and J is TRBJ1-2; TRBD1 matches at 7 bases. The CDR3 loop spans 14 amino acids. The V segment lost 3 bases and the J segment 4 bases; nucleotides outside the gene matches: 5. CDR1 and CDR2 from the germline V gene are KGHSH and LQKENI. CDR3 in amino acids: CASSPVGQSYGYTF. In DNA form, the CDR3 reads TGTGCCAGCTCACCGGTGGGACAGAGCTATGGCTACACCTTC. Full variable domain (remainder filled in from reference TRBV18 and TRBJ1-2): NAGVMQNPRHLVRRRGQEARLRCSPMKGHSHVYWYRQLPEEGLKFMVYLQKENIIDESGMPKERFSAEFPKEGPSILRIQQVVRGDSAAYFCASSPVGQSYGYTFGSGTRLTVV.